Here is one T cell receptor beta chain with its context. Its matching antigen is unknown. This may be a read error, as it is one base from a much larger clone. The entry originates in a study of T cells in Graves' hyperthyroidism and ophthalmopathy. Study-wide results and limits: Within blood appeared most thyroid clonotypes that had expanded above 0.001. The model identified upcoming ophthalmopathy a median about six months ahead of onset.

Uncontrolled infection, other autoimmune disease, pregnancy or lactation barred patients from enrollment. For the diagnoses, clinical symptoms, serum thyroxine and TRAb, thyroid ultrasound and orbital computed tomography were used. Amplification of TCR beta CDR3 regions used RNA as the template. The primer set for the first-round RT-PCR of the TCR CDR3 was HTBI. TCRdb re-derived calls from the multiplex PCR reads in MiXCR, one entry per CDR3 protein. The sample yields around 300,000 distinct CDR3 sequences, 20% to 25% seen once. The receptor was isolated from a man aged 25-45 years with Graves' ophthalmopathy. The sample taken for sequencing was blood.

The CDR3 DNA follows: TGTGCCAGCAGCTTAGCCAGGGAGCATTACTTC. Protein: CASSLAREHYF. The chain uses TRBV11-2 and TRBJ2-7; possibly TRBD1 or TRBD2 for D (5 bases each). The CDR3 is 11 residues long. Per germline, CDR1 SGHAT and CDR2 FQNNGV.